These T cell receptor beta chains were read from a single sample in a study of radiation and T cells in renal cell carcinoma. Sequencing was performed with immunoSEQ multiplex PCR; in TCRdb, only in-frame clones are kept and a portion is missing. This repertoire shows approximately 150,000 clones, less than 90% found once; its top ten account for less than 20%. This sample comprised blood, obtained from a patient whose treatment included radiotherapy and nephrectomy. The receptors stem from a woman aged 50 to 65 with renal cell carcinoma. CDR3s include the opening cysteine and the closing phenylalanine or tryptophan. Each record gives: CDR3 protein, CDR3 DNA, clone size, J gene, V gene, D gene. The D gene is left open where the match is weak. Where a row states a size, it is once, few, many or the class of an expanded clone; other rows omit it.

cdr3_aa: CASSGWTSGEETQYF
cdr3_nt: TGTGCCAGCAGCGGATGGACTAGCGGGGAAGAGACCCAGTACTTC
clone_size: -
j_call: TRBJ2-5
v_call: TRBV6-5
d_call: TRBD2

cdr3_aa: CASSAAAVGYNEQFF
cdr3_nt: TGCGCCAGCAGCGCAGCGGCCGTCGGGTACAATGAGCAGTTCTTC
clone_size: -
j_call: TRBJ2-1
v_call: TRBV5-1
d_call: -

cdr3_aa: CASSLQGTPQHF
cdr3_nt: TGTGCCAGCAGCTTACAGGGCACGCCCCAGCATTTT
clone_size: -
j_call: TRBJ1-5
v_call: TRBV7-8
d_call: -

cdr3_aa: CASSLGTGGGDEKLFF
cdr3_nt: TGTGCCAGCAGCTTAGGAACCGGGGGAGGCGATGAAAAACTGTTTTTT
clone_size: -
j_call: TRBJ1-4
v_call: TRBV7-9
d_call: -

cdr3_aa: CASSQDRNTEAFF
cdr3_nt: TGCGCCAGCAGCCAAGACAGGAACACTGAAGCTTTCTTT
clone_size: -
j_call: TRBJ1-1
v_call: TRBV4-3
d_call: -

cdr3_aa: CASSLKGNQPQHF
cdr3_nt: TGTGCCAGCAGCTTAAAGGGAAATCAGCCCCAGCATTTT
clone_size: -
j_call: TRBJ1-5
v_call: TRBV7-9
d_call: -

cdr3_aa: CASRQGRFERGNQPQHF
cdr3_nt: TGTGCCAGCAGACAGGGGAGATTTGAGCGGGGCAATCAGCCCCAGCATTTT
clone_size: -
j_call: TRBJ1-5
v_call: TRBV19
d_call: TRBD1

cdr3_aa: CASSQGAGRAYEQYF
cdr3_nt: TGCGCCAGCAGCCAAGGGGCCGGGAGGGCCTACGAGCAGTACTTC
clone_size: few
j_call: TRBJ2-7
v_call: TRBV4-3
d_call: TRBD2

cdr3_aa: CASSPPWASGANVLTF
cdr3_nt: TGTGCCAGCTCACCACCGTGGGCCTCTGGGGCCAACGTCCTGACTTTC
clone_size: -
j_call: TRBJ2-6
v_call: TRBV18
d_call: -

cdr3_aa: CASSQGLAGGNSYNEQFF
cdr3_nt: TGCGCCAGCAGCCAAGGGCTAGCGGGGGGTAACTCCTACAATGAGCAGTTCTTC
clone_size: once
j_call: TRBJ2-1
v_call: TRBV4-3
d_call: TRBD2

cdr3_aa: CASSRDSSSYEQYF
cdr3_nt: TGTGCCAGCAGCCGGGACTCAAGCTCCTACGAGCAGTACTTC
clone_size: -
j_call: TRBJ2-7
v_call: TRBV7-3
d_call: -

cdr3_aa: CSVSTSGGATDTQYF
cdr3_nt: TGCAGCGTTTCGACTAGCGGGGGGGCCACAGATACGCAGTATTTT
clone_size: few
j_call: TRBJ2-3
v_call: TRBV29-1
d_call: TRBD2

cdr3_aa: CAISPWEQGQTEAFF
cdr3_nt: TGTGCCATCAGCCCCTGGGAGCAGGGGCAGACTGAAGCTTTCTTT
clone_size: once
j_call: TRBJ1-1
v_call: TRBV10-3
d_call: -

cdr3_aa: CSVKQGLGTDTQYF
cdr3_nt: TGCAGCGTAAAGCAGGGATTGGGCACAGATACGCAGTATTTT
clone_size: -
j_call: TRBJ2-3
v_call: TRBV29-1
d_call: -

cdr3_aa: CASSTRRDDTEAFF
cdr3_nt: TGTGCCAGCAGTACTCGCCGGGACGACACTGAAGCTTTCTTT
clone_size: -
j_call: TRBJ1-1
v_call: TRBV6-5
d_call: -

cdr3_aa: CASSLGTAFSGYTF
cdr3_nt: TGTGCCAGCAGCCTCGGGACAGCTTTTTCTGGCTACACCTTC
clone_size: -
j_call: TRBJ1-2
v_call: TRBV6-5
d_call: TRBD1

cdr3_aa: CASSQSRPGMTIVNEQFF
cdr3_nt: TGCGCCAGCAGCCAATCGAGACCTGGGATGACCATTGTCAATGAGCAGTTCTTC
clone_size: -
j_call: TRBJ2-1
v_call: TRBV4-3
d_call: -

cdr3_aa: CASSGEGNQPQHF
cdr3_nt: TGTGCCAGCAGTGGAGAGGGCAATCAGCCCCAGCATTTT
clone_size: -
j_call: TRBJ1-5
v_call: TRBV2
d_call: -

cdr3_aa: CASRGLAGYYNEQFF
cdr3_nt: TGTGCCAGCAGGGGGCTAGCGGGATATTACAATGAGCAGTTCTTC
clone_size: -
j_call: TRBJ2-1
v_call: TRBV28
d_call: TRBD2

cdr3_aa: CASSPGEGRMNEKLFF
cdr3_nt: TGTGCCAGCTCCCCGGGGGAAGGGCGCATGAATGAAAAACTGTTTTTT
clone_size: many
j_call: TRBJ1-4
v_call: TRBV25-1
d_call: -

cdr3_aa: CATSSLAGGSTDTQYF
cdr3_nt: TGTGCTACCTCAAGTCTAGCGGGGGGGAGCACAGATACGCAGTATTTT
clone_size: -
j_call: TRBJ2-3
v_call: TRBV10-3
d_call: TRBD2

cdr3_aa: CASSLAGGEQYF
cdr3_nt: TGTGCCAGCAGCTTAGCGGGGGGCGAGCAGTACTTC
clone_size: -
j_call: TRBJ2-7
v_call: TRBV7-6
d_call: -

cdr3_aa: CASSPRRGSNQPQHF
cdr3_nt: TGTGCCAGCAGCCCTCGCCGGGGCAGCAATCAGCCCCAGCATTTT
clone_size: -
j_call: TRBJ1-5
v_call: TRBV11-3
d_call: -

cdr3_aa: CASSAGEAYNEQFF
cdr3_nt: TGTGCCAGCAGTGCGGGAGAGGCCTACAATGAGCAGTTCTTC
clone_size: -
j_call: TRBJ2-1
v_call: TRBV6-4
d_call: -

cdr3_aa: CASSLPTPGAEQYF
cdr3_nt: TGTGCCAGCAGCCTACCCACACCAGGGGCCGAGCAGTACTTC
clone_size: -
j_call: TRBJ2-7
v_call: TRBV5-4
d_call: -

cdr3_aa: CASSAQETYGYTF
cdr3_nt: TGTGCCAGCAGCGCCCAAGAAACGTATGGCTACACCTTC
clone_size: -
j_call: TRBJ1-2
v_call: TRBV6-6
d_call: -

cdr3_aa: CASREGANYGYTF
cdr3_nt: TGTGCCAGCAGAGAGGGAGCTAACTATGGCTACACCTTC
clone_size: -
j_call: TRBJ1-2
v_call: TRBV28
d_call: -

cdr3_aa: CASTAHGPYEQYF
cdr3_nt: TGTGCCAGCACAGCGCACGGACCCTACGAGCAGTACTTC
clone_size: -
j_call: TRBJ2-7
v_call: TRBV6-6
d_call: -

cdr3_aa: CASSLPGPAETQYF
cdr3_nt: TGTGCCAGCAGCCTACCGGGCCCGGCGGAGACCCAGTACTTC
clone_size: -
j_call: TRBJ2-5
v_call: TRBV11-3
d_call: -

cdr3_aa: CASSQEHRQGSYEKLFF
cdr3_nt: TGTGCCAGCAGCCAAGAACACCGACAGGGGAGTTATGAAAAACTGTTTTTT
clone_size: -
j_call: TRBJ1-4
v_call: TRBV4-2
d_call: TRBD1

cdr3_aa: CASSDAYTQYF
cdr3_nt: TGTGCCAGCAGTGACGCGTATACGCAGTATTTT
clone_size: -
j_call: TRBJ2-3
v_call: TRBV2
d_call: -

cdr3_aa: CACRTDSNQPQHF
cdr3_nt: TGTGCCTGCCGGACAGATAGCAATCAGCCCCAGCATTTT
clone_size: -
j_call: TRBJ1-5
v_call: TRBV30
d_call: -